A single sample is the source of the 15 T cell receptor beta chains below, sequenced in a study of T cells in Graves' hyperthyroidism and ophthalmopathy. The CDR3 regions of TCR beta were amplified from RNA transcripts. With the HTBI primer set, the TCR CDR3 went through a first round of RT-PCR. Via MiXCR, TCRdb re-called the multiplex PCR reads, giving one row per CDR3 protein. The profile shows about 350,000 distinct CDR3 sequences, about 18% of them singletons. Input material: blood. These receptor sequences come from a woman aged 25-40 years with Graves' hyperthyroidism that later progressed to Graves' ophthalmopathy.

This clonotype was counted many times. The rearrangement uses TRBV7-9 and TRBJ2-3, with D uncertain. This CDR3 is built from 14 residues. V gave up 11 bases and J gave up 5 bases, with 20 bases separating them. CDR1 SEHNR and CDR2 FQNEAQ come from the germline V gene (reference sequence). The DNA for the CDR3 is TGTGCCCTGGTCCATGGCACGAGCCTAGATACGCAGTATTTT. Protein product: CALVHGTSLDTQYF.

The chain couples TRBV24-1 to TRBJ2-3; 8 nucleotides match TRBD1. Trimming removed 4 bases from V and 11 bases from J; junction bases left unmatched: 7. CDR1 and CDR2 (germline): KGHDR, SFDVKD. This CDR3 spans 13 amino acids. Here the CDR3 reads CATSETQGAWQYF. For the CDR3, the DNA is TGTGCCACCAGTGAAACCCAGGGGGCTTGGCAGTATTTT.

The table lists this clonotype with a few counts. The V call is TRBV11-2, the J call TRBJ2-1; the D gene is possibly TRBD1 (7 bases). CDR1 and CDR2 (germline): SGHAT, FQNNGV. The CDR3 runs 15 residues. V gave up 7 bases and J gave up 4 bases, with 17 bases separating them. CDR3 sequence: CASTQGGLGYNEQFF. CDR3 DNA sequence: TGTGCCAGCACCCAGGGGGGCCTAGGGTACAATGAGCAGTTCTTC.

The V gene is TRBV10-2, the J gene TRBJ1-3; the D is unclear. This CDR3 has 16 residues. Trimming left V 5 bases short and J 1 base short, with 15 bases between. Germline V gene data show CDR1 as WSHSY and CDR2 as SAAADI. CDR3 residues: CASSPGVRLSGNTIYF. CDR3 sequence (DNA): TGCGCCAGCAGTCCTGGTGTACGGCTGTCTGGAAACACCATATATTTT.

This clonotype has just a few counts. This chain uses TRBV18 with TRBJ2-7, with a possible D match to TRBD2 (6 bases). This CDR3 has 15 amino acids. Trimming removed 1 base at V and 2 bases at J, with 12 bases between. Germline lookup yields CDR1 KGHSH and CDR2 LQKENI. Written as DNA, the CDR3 is TGTGCCAGCTCACCACGGCCGCGCGGGACCTACGAGCAGTACTTC. Protein: CASSPRPRGTYEQYF.

In its sample, this clonotype was seen many times. The chain carries TRBV12-3 or TRBV12-4 and TRBJ2-4, with TRBD1 as a possible D gene (6 bases). The length of the CDR3 is 15 residues. V was pared by 5 bases and J by 0 bases, with 11 bases between. The CDR3 bases are TGTGCCAGCAGTCCCGAGGGGGTAGCCAAAAACATTCAGTACTTC. It codes for CASSPEGVAKNIQYF.

This clonotype has a handful of counts. The chain combines TRBV18 with TRBJ2-1; 7 bases are a match to TRBD1. Germline V CDR1 and CDR2: KGHSH, LQKENI. The CDR3 has 14 residues. V lost 1 base, J lost 9 bases, and 6 bases stayed unmatched. The CDR3 DNA is TGTGCCAGCTCACCACAGGGGACAGAGGGTGAGCAGTTCTTC. Amino acids: CASSPQGTEGEQFF.

Many counts were recorded for this clonotype. V is TRBV6-1 and J is TRBJ2-7, with D possibly TRBD1 on 5 matching bases. The CDR3 is 14 residues long. Germline V lookup: CDR1 MNHNS, CDR2 SASEGT. V was cut by 8 bases and J by 1 base, with 15 bases left in between. The CDR3: CASAWAGYSYEQYF. CDR3 coding DNA: TGTGCCAGCGCGTGGGCAGGGTATTCCTACGAGCAGTACTTC.

V and J are TRBV10-3 and TRBJ2-3; 10 nucleotides match TRBD2. The trim removed 4 bases at V and 3 bases at J, leaving 13 bases unmatched. CDR1 ENHRY and CDR2 SYGVKD come from the germline V gene. The CDR3 loop spans 18 amino acids. In DNA, the CDR3 is TGTGCCATCAGTGGGTCCGCTTTAGCGGGGGGTGGGACAGATACGCAGTATTTT. Its translation: CAISGSALAGGGTDTQYF.

Many counts were recorded for this clonotype. This chain joins TRBV5-1 and TRBJ1-1; TRBD1 aligns across 9 bases. CDR1 is SGHRS, CDR2 YFSETQ, per germline. Trimming took 4 bases from V and 5 from J; bases not matched to a gene: 12. The CDR3 has 16 amino acids. The CDR3 nucleotides are TGCGCCAGCAGCAAGGAACCGGGACAGGGTAGAACTGAAGCTTTCTTT. It codes for CASSKEPGQGRTEAFF.

This clonotype occurred many times. The chain links TRBV28 to TRBJ2-5; TRBD1 aligns across 7 bases. V was clipped by 5 bases and J by 3 bases; unmatched bases: 6. Germline V lookup: CDR1 MDHEN, CDR2 SYDVKM. The CDR3 sequence is 14 residues long. The CDR3 here is CASSTRDRKETQYF. DNA of the CDR3: TGTGCCAGCAGTACCCGGGACAGAAAAGAGACCCAGTACTTC.

This clonotype appeared many times. V is TRBV6-1 and J is TRBJ2-5, with 8 nucleotides matching TRBD2. The CDR3 runs to 16 residues. Looked up from germline, CDR1 is MNHNS and CDR2 is SASEGT. The J segment lost 2 bases and the V segment lost 0 bases, leaving 5 bases of the junction unmatched. CDR3: CASSEAPPSGQETQYF. Written as DNA, the CDR3 is TGTGCCAGCAGTGAAGCGCCTCCTAGCGGGCAAGAGACCCAGTACTTC.

In its sample, this clonotype was seen many times. The chain links TRBV24-1 to TRBJ1-2; D is unresolved. The V gene's germline CDR1 is KGHDR and CDR2 SFDVKD. The CDR3 is made up of 14 amino acids. With 3 bases removed from V and 1 base from J, the gap between germline ends came to 8 bases. CDR3 in amino acids: CATSDLNNNYGYTF. The CDR3 bases are TGTGCCACCAGTGATCTTAACAATAACTATGGCTACACCTTC.

This clonotype was observed many times. The chain joins TRBV6-1 to TRBJ2-7, with D tentatively TRBD2 (6 bases). The CDR3 consists of 16 residues. Trimming left V 6 bases short and J 2 bases short, with 20 bases between. CDR1 MNHNS and CDR2 SASEGT come from the germline V gene. CDR3 protein: CASSKSRDLRAYEQYF. CDR3 sequence (DNA): TGTGCCAGCAGCAAGAGTAGGGACTTAAGAGCCTACGAGCAGTACTTC.

The gene calls are TRBV3-1 and TRBJ1-2; no firm D call. Germline assignment: CDR1 LGHDT and CDR2 YNNKEL (reference sequence). V lost 0 bases and J lost 5, with 7 bases in between. The CDR3 consists of 13 residues. Here the CDR3 reads CASSQEASYGYTF. In nucleotides, the CDR3 is TGTGCCAGCAGCCAAGAGGCTTCTTATGGCTACACCTTC.